The T cell receptor beta chain under discussion was sequenced for a study of shared clonotypes between healthy human individuals. The CDR3 loop spans 15 amino acids. J was trimmed by 4 bases and V by 3 bases; bases with no gene match: 5. Germline assignment: CDR1 SGHRS and CDR2 YFSETQ. Assay execution took place at the deep level. The method was immunoSEQ multiplex PCR; TCRdb's version includes in-frame clones alone and lacks a portion of them. Of 2 million to 2.5 million clones listed, 85% to 95% are singletons. This clone appeared once. Its antigen remains unidentified. The study, taken as a whole, reports: Clonotypes shared by all four sorted-subset donors had higher generation probabilities than non-shared clonotypes.

Input material: naive CD4+ T cells sorted from blood. This sample's subset: CD45RA+ positively selected. This TCR derives from a man aged 18 to 30 in good health. The chain links TRBV5-1 to TRBJ1-4, with 8 nucleotides matching TRBD1. The CDR3 sequence is CASSSRQGNNEKLFF. The CDR3 DNA follows: TGCGCCAGCAGCTCCCGACAGGGGAATAATGAAAAACTGTTTTTT.